These T cell receptor beta chains were read from a single sample in a study of cytomegalovirus exposure and HLA in healthy donors. Produced via immunoSEQ multiplex PCR; TCRdb's table is partial and in-frame only. The profile shows around 67,000 clones, less than 80% of them singletons. Material for sequencing was PBMCs. The receptors derive from a woman aged 45-65 years in good health and CMV-seronegative. Each CDR3 is given with its conserved first and last residue.

V gene,J gene,CDR3 protein
TRBV5-4,TRBJ2-5,CASSPPEGVYETQYF
TRBV7-9,TRBJ2-3,CASSRTSGRVDTQYF
TRBV5-4,TRBJ2-2,CASSLVAYTGELFF
TRBV6-6,TRBJ1-1,CASSFLDRGTEAFF
TRBV6-1,TRBJ1-3,CASSVTISPSGNTIYF
TRBV5-1,TRBJ2-7,CASSSETSGSYEQYF
TRBV5-1,TRBJ1-1,CASSLNRPGNTEAFF
TRBV19,TRBJ1-5,CASSITNNQPQHF
TRBV5-4,TRBJ2-1,CASSREREVGEQFF
TRBV6-6,TRBJ1-5,CASSPRRDYSNQPQHF
TRBV5-6,TRBJ2-7,CASSPQRRQSYEQYF
TRBV5-1,TRBJ2-7,CASSLDRGFYEQYF
TRBV27,TRBJ2-7,CASQGLSYEQYF
TRBV10-2,TRBJ2-7,CASSAAGHTSGRAKQYF
TRBV28,TRBJ1-4,CASSFGGTAEKLFF
TRBV7-8,TRBJ1-3,CASSWTGAGNTIYF
TRBV5-4,TRBJ2-5,CASSGQGDQETQYF
TRBV7-9,TRBJ1-5,CASSLTGDGNQPQHF
TRBV7-2,TRBJ2-2,CASSFYGGLDTGELFF
TRBV5-1,TRBJ1-4,CASSVTGARGEKLFF
TRBV7-9,TRBJ1-3,CASSLGRGYSGNTIYF
TRBV12-5,TRBJ1-1,CASGLVTGQGTNTEAFF
TRBV4-1,TRBJ2-7,CASSSQASYEQYF
TRBV9,TRBJ1-2,CASSVGMSGYTF
TRBV6-5,TRBJ1-5,CASSYGGGQPQHF
TRBV19,TRBJ2-3,CASIGGTDTQYF
TRBV5-8,TRBJ1-1,CASSLPWGDGMNTEAFF
TRBV5-1,TRBJ1-5,CASSAGQGGSNQPQHF
TRBV20-1,TRBJ2-5,CSAPGPREQYF
TRBV28,TRBJ1-1,CASSLTTAHLNTEAFF
TRBV11-2,TRBJ1-4,CASSPTIASNEKLFF
TRBV4-3,TRBJ1-5,CASSQEGTGLSNQPQHF
TRBV6-1,TRBJ1-1,CASSVDRGDTEAFF
TRBV27,TRBJ2-7,CASSLGGQGAYEQYF
TRBV18,TRBJ2-5,CASSPPGGRQETQYF
TRBV7-2,TRBJ2-7,CASSLRGGQGQWQYF
TRBV6-5,TRBJ2-1,CASSASGTYNEQFF
TRBV6-5,TRBJ2-1,CASSSRSGRSGEQFF
TRBV5-4,TRBJ1-1,CASSPPGTGNTEAFF
TRBV4-3,TRBJ2-2,CASSQGQGIGELFF
TRBV19,TRBJ1-1,CASSIGHPNTEAFF
TRBV4-3,TRBJ2-5,CASSQGGQGWETQYF
TRBV25-1,TRBJ2-3,CASRGGISTDTQYF
TRBV19,TRBJ2-1,CASSIGASGNEQFF
TRBV27,TRBJ1-2,CASSRRRDSPNYGYTF
TRBV6-5,TRBJ2-1,CASSPGLADEQFF
TRBV6-5,TRBJ2-1,CASTQRAGYNEQFF
TRBV7-2,TRBJ1-4,CASSLTGADEKLFF
TRBV7-8,TRBJ2-7,CASSALRDRSSYEQYF
TRBV21-1,TRBJ2-5,CASSKEGGGPSQETQYF
TRBV28,TRBJ2-7,CASSLSPGWEQYF
TRBV16,TRBJ1-4,CASSRQNREKLFF
TRBV7-2,TRBJ1-2,CASSSGQGGGYTF
TRBV18,TRBJ2-5,CASSLRQAIRETQYF